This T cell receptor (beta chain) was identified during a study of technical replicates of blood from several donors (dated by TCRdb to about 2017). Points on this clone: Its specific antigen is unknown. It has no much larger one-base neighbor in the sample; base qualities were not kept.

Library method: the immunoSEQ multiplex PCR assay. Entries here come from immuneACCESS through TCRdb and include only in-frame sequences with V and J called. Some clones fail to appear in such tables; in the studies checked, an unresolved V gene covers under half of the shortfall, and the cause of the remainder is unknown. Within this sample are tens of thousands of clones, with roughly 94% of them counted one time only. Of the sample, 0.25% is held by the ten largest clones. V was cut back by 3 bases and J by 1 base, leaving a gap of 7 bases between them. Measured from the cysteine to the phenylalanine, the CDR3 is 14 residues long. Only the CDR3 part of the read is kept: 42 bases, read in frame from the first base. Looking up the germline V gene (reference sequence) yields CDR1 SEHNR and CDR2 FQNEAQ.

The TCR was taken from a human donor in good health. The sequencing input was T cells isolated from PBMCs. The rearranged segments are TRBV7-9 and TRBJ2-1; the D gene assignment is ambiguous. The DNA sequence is TGTGCCAGCAGCTTTCCGGGTTCCTACAATGAGCAGTTCTTC. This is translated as CASSFPGSYNEQFF. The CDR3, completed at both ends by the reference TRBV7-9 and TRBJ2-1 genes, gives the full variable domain DTGVSQNPRHKITKRGQNVTFRCDPISEHNRLYWYRQTLGQGPEFLTYFQNEAQLEKSRLLSDRFSAERPKGSFSTLEIQRTEQGDSAMYLCASSFPGSYNEQFFGPGTRLTVL.